Each of the 27 T cell receptor beta chains below was sequenced from the same sample in a study of blood T cell repertoires in COVID-19. Assay used: immunoSEQ multiplex PCR; TCRdb lists only in-frame clones, some missing. This table holds over 120,000 clones, 70% to 85% found once. The source material was peripheral blood. Every receptor here comes from a man aged 55-75 years with active or convalescent COVID-19.

This clone turned up a few times. The chain employs TRBV18 and TRBJ1-3; 7 bases match TRBD1. CDR1 and CDR2 (germline): KGHSH, LQKENI. This CDR3 comprises 17 residues. The ends lost 3 bases at V and 4 bases at J; junction bases unmatched: 12. CDR3 sequence: CASSPFDTGQPGNTIYF. The CDR3, as DNA: TGTGCCAGCTCACCTTTTGACACGGGACAGCCCGGAAACACCATATATTTT.

The V and J genes are TRBV12-3 or TRBV12-4 and TRBJ2-5, with D unclear. The CDR3 is 12 residues long. Trimming stripped 1 base from V and 6 bases from J, with 6 bases between. CDR3 nucleotide sequence: TGTGCCAGCAGTTTAGGCAGGCAGACCCAGTACTTC. It encodes CASSLGRQTQYF.

The chain carries TRBV6-5 and TRBJ2-5; D is perhaps TRBD1 (5 bases). The ends were cut back, 2 bases at V and 2 bases at J, with 12 bases in the middle. The V gene's germline CDR1 is MNHEY and CDR2 SVGAGI. The CDR3 is 15 amino acids. CDR3 sequence reads: CASSYQMAGQETQYF. Here the CDR3 DNA reads TGTGCCAGCAGTTACCAGATGGCAGGGCAAGAGACCCAGTACTTC.

This clone was seen a handful of times. The gene calls are TRBV12-5 and TRBJ1-2; TRBD1 agrees at 7 bases. V was pared by 1 base and J by 2 bases, with 4 bases of the junction left unmatched. Germline CDR1 is LGHNT and CDR2 is FRNRAP. The CDR3 consists of 15 residues. The CDR3 region has the DNA TGTGCTAGTGGTTTGGCAAAGGACAGGAACTATGGCTACACCTTC. Translation: CASGLAKDRNYGYTF.

The V and J genes are TRBV6-2 or TRBV6-3 and TRBJ2-5; a possible D gene is TRBD2 (6 bases). V was pared by 6 bases and J by 7 bases, with 15 bases between. The CDR3 spans 13 residues. Looked up from germline, CDR1 is MNHEY and CDR2 is SVGEGT. The CDR3 spells CASSSSGAGTQYF. The CDR3 DNA is TGTGCCAGCAGCTCAAGCGGAGCGGGGACCCAGTACTTC.

This clone was seen more than once but under ten times. The V gene is TRBV7-8, the J gene TRBJ1-3; D gene unclear. V shed 2 bases and J shed 3 bases, with 11 bases lying between them. CDR1 is SGHVS, CDR2 FQNEAQ, per germline. The CDR3 loop spans 15 amino acids. Here the CDR3 DNA reads TGTGCCAGCAGCTTACAGTGGGGAGGTGGAAACACCATATATTTT. This sequence encodes CASSLQWGGGNTIYF.

This clone has only one observation. V gene TRBV18 combines with J gene TRBJ1-1, with D uncertain. This CDR3 is built from 14 residues. Germline V CDR1 and CDR2: KGHSH, LQKENI. Trimming cost V 0 bases and J 3 bases, with 8 bases left between them. In nucleotides, the CDR3 is TGTGCCAGCTCACCACCATTACGAGACACTGAAGCTTTCTTT. It yields the protein CASSPPLRDTEAFF. The full variable domain, rest sourced from reference TRBV18 and TRBJ1-1, is NAGVMQNPRHLVRRRGQEARLRCSPMKGHSHVYWYRQLPEEGLKFMVYLQKENIIDESGMPKERFSAEFPKEGPSILRIQQVVRGDSAAYFCASSPPLRDTEAFFGQGTRLTVV.

The rearrangement uses TRBV7-2 and TRBJ2-5, with TRBD1 matching 11 bases. The CDR3 sequence is 15 residues long. Germline V gene lookup returns CDR1 SGHTA and CDR2 FQGNSA. V trimming: 5 bases; J trimming: 5 bases; junction bases outside the gene matches: 7. CDR3 sequence: CASSRTGGNTETQYF. CDR3 bases: TGTGCCAGCAGCCGGACAGGGGGCAATACGGAGACCCAGTACTTC.

The chain links TRBV6-2 or TRBV6-3 to TRBJ2-5; TRBD2 agrees at 11 bases. The ends lost 5 bases at V and 2 bases at J; junction bases unmatched: 10. The CDR3 length is 17 residues. Germline CDR1 reads MNHEY; CDR2 reads SVGEGT. The chain's CDR3 is CASSDPTSGRRQETQYF. The CDR3 region has the DNA TGTGCCAGCAGTGACCCCACTAGCGGGAGACGGCAAGAGACCCAGTACTTC.

The chain combines TRBV3-1 (or the pseudogene TRBV3-2) with TRBJ1-5; 10 nucleotides line up with TRBD1. Germline values: CDR1 LGHDT, CDR2 YNNKEL (reference sequence). The CDR3 is made up of 16 amino acids. V was pared by 0 bases and J by 3 bases, with 2 bases of the junction left unmatched. CDR3 region: CASSQEGTGDNQPQHF. The CDR3 nucleotides read TGTGCCAGCAGCCAAGAGGGGACAGGGGACAATCAGCCCCAGCATTTT.

The genes are TRBV13 and TRBJ2-1; TRBD2 agrees at 9 bases. CDR3 length: 17 amino acids. With V trimmed by 0 bases and J by 1 base, 4 bases remained unmatched. From germline, CDR1 is PRHDT and CDR2 FYEKMQ (reference sequence). The CDR3 protein is CASSLGSGGLSYNEQFF. As DNA, the CDR3 is TGTGCCAGCAGCTTAGGAAGCGGGGGGCTGTCCTACAATGAGCAGTTCTTC.

This chain connects TRBV19 to TRBJ1-1; D is ambiguous. In germline, CDR1 is LNHDA, CDR2 SQIVND (reference sequence). This CDR3 contains 13 residues. V lost 1 base, J lost 2 bases, and 5 bases lay in between. CDR3 DNA: TGTGCCAGTAGTATAGGAGCAAACACTGAAGCTTTCTTT. As protein: CASSIGANTEAFF.

This chain joins TRBV6-2 or TRBV6-3 and TRBJ2-7; D is perhaps TRBD2 (6 bases). V gave up 4 bases and J gave up 4 bases, with 11 bases separating them. Per germline, CDR1 MNHEY and CDR2 SVGEGT. CDR3 length equals 13 residues. The CDR3 nucleotides read TGTGCCAGCAGTTCTGCGGGAACGTACGAGCAGTACGTC. The encoded protein is CASSSAGTYEQYV.

This chain links TRBV11-3 with TRBJ1-1, with D possibly TRBD1 on 6 matching bases. Germline CDR1 is SGHNT and CDR2 is YENEEA. CDR3 length: 11 residues. Trimming shortened V by 5 bases and J by 12 bases, and 13 bases separated the two germline ends. CDR3 protein: CASSAGTPTFF. For the CDR3, the DNA is TGTGCCAGCAGCGCCGGGACACCGACTTTCTTT.

In its sample, this clone was seen a few times. This chain connects TRBV12-5 to TRBJ2-1; possibly TRBD2 for D (5 bases). Trimming shortened V by 2 bases and J by 3 bases, and 11 bases separated the two germline ends. CDR3 length equals 15 residues. Per germline, CDR1 LGHNT and CDR2 FRNRAP. The CDR3 reads CASGLSRLLYNEQFF. Written as DNA, the CDR3 is TGTGCTAGTGGTTTGTCCAGACTACTCTACAATGAGCAGTTCTTC.

DNA of the CDR3: TGTGCCAGCAGTTACTCGGAGGCGATGGGAGGAGATACGCAGTATTTT. The encoded protein is CASSYSEAMGGDTQYF. The rearrangement links TRBV6-2 or TRBV6-3 to TRBJ2-3, with D perhaps matching TRBD2 (6 bases). Germline loops: CDR1 MNHEY, CDR2 SVGEGT. The V gene lost 0 bases and the J gene lost 5 bases, with 15 bases spanning the gap. This CDR3 is built from 16 residues.

The rearrangement uses TRBV7-8 and TRBJ2-3, with 14 bases identical to TRBD2. This CDR3 comprises 19 residues. Unmatched junction bases numbered 6, after V lost 1 base and J lost 0 bases. Germline assignment: CDR1 SGHVS and CDR2 FQNEAQ. CDR3 nucleotide sequence: TGTGCCAGCAGCTTAGAGGGACTAGCGGGGGAGCTTAGCACAGATACGCAGTATTTT. Its translation: CASSLEGLAGELSTDTQYF.

The chain combines TRBV7-6 with TRBJ2-7, with 13 bases matching TRBD2. CDR1 is SGHVS, CDR2 FNYEAQ, per germline. The CDR3 has 16 amino acids. V trimming: 5 bases; J trimming: 0 bases; junction bases outside the gene matches: 4. CDR3 amino acids: CASSPRTSGGSYEQYF. In nucleotides, the CDR3 is TGTGCCAGCAGCCCCCGGACTAGCGGGGGCTCCTACGAGCAGTACTTC.

The chain links TRBV27 to TRBJ1-3; no clear D gene. V gave up 6 bases and J gave up 2 bases, with 8 bases separating them. There are 13 residues in the CDR3. Germline values: CDR1 MNHEY, CDR2 SMNVEV (reference sequence). The CDR3, as DNA: TGTGCCAGCAGCTCAGGCCCTGGAAACACCATATATTTT. Amino acids: CASSSGPGNTIYF.

The chain recombines TRBV2 with TRBJ1-5, with a weak D call TRBD1 (5 bases). The germline V and J ends were trimmed by 7 bases and 5 bases, with 15 bases remaining between them. This CDR3 has 14 residues. Germline V lookup: CDR1 SNHLY, CDR2 FYNNEI. The CDR3 DNA follows: TGTGCCAGCAACCGCGGGGCTCTTGATCAGCCCCAGCATTTT. Protein: CASNRGALDQPQHF.

This chain uses TRBV27 with TRBJ2-7; D not certain. This CDR3 region has 14 residues. Trimming pared 4 bases from V and 2 bases from J, leaving 12 bases between. Germline lookup yields CDR1 MNHEY and CDR2 SMNVEV (reference sequence). Written as DNA, the CDR3 is TGTGCCAGCAGTTCAAACAGAAAAACCTACGAGCAGTACTTC. Protein sequence: CASSSNRKTYEQYF.

This clone was seen more than once but under ten times. This chain connects TRBV3-1 (or the pseudogene TRBV3-2) to TRBJ2-2; no clear D. Germline loops: CDR1 LGHDT, CDR2 YNNKEL (reference sequence). This CDR3 is 12 amino acids long. The ends were cut back, 9 bases at V and 1 base at J, with 6 bases in the middle. The CDR3 protein is CASNRNTGELFF. The CDR3 region has the DNA TGTGCCAGTAACAGGAACACCGGGGAGCTGTTTTTT.

This chain connects TRBV5-5 to TRBJ2-1; perhaps TRBD2 as D (6 bases). CDR3 length equals 15 residues. In germline, CDR1 is SGHKS, CDR2 YYEKEE (reference sequence). V lost 0 bases, J lost 1 base, and 8 bases lay in between. The CDR3: CASSLEGTSYNEQFF. The CDR3 bases are TGTGCCAGCAGCTTGGAGGGGACTTCCTACAATGAGCAGTTCTTC.

The chain combines TRBV5-3 with TRBJ2-7; the D is unclear. TRBV5-3 is an ORF, and what it does is uncertain. V lost 6 bases to trimming and J lost 0 bases, with 13 bases between them. The CDR3 length is 14 residues. The CDR3 DNA is TGTGCCAGAACCCTCCTAGAAGCCTCCTACGAGCAGTACGTC. Translated: CARTLLEASYEQYV.

The V and J genes are TRBV11-3 and TRBJ2-2, with a weak D call TRBD1 (6 bases). Germline values: CDR1 SGHNT, CDR2 YENEEA. CDR3 length: 15 residues. Trimming removed 8 bases at V and 4 bases at J, with 17 bases between. The CDR3 protein is CASRKYGTPTGELFF. The CDR3 DNA is TGTGCCAGCCGAAAGTATGGGACACCCACCGGGGAGCTGTTTTTT.

The chain uses TRBV5-6 and TRBJ1-2; 10 nucleotides align to TRBD1. The germline V gene encodes CDR1 SGHDT and CDR2 YYEEEE. The CDR3 has 19 residues. V lost 5 bases and J lost 6; bases outside the gene matches: 22. CDR3 loop: CASRSGWFRQGATNDGYTF. The CDR3 DNA reads TGTGCCAGCAGATCTGGTTGGTTTAGACAGGGGGCGACCAATGATGGCTACACCTTC.

The chain recombines TRBV7-9 with TRBJ2-7; 11 bases map to TRBD1. V lost 4 bases and J lost 1; bases outside the gene matches: 3. CDR3 length: 15 amino acids. Germline V lookup: CDR1 SEHNR, CDR2 FQNEAQ (reference sequence). DNA for the CDR3: TGTGCCAGCAGCTGGGGGACAGGGGGATCCTACGAGCAGTACTTC. Encoded protein: CASSWGTGGSYEQYF.